This T cell receptor beta chain was profiled in a study of T cell repertoires in cytomegalovirus infection. About the study: It can be stated that public TCR beta signatures indicated CMV infection as well as a matching HLA type. Points from the study as a whole: Individuals carrying CMV plus the relevant HLA were identified by cumulative frequency of public TCR beta families. HLA-C-restricted CMV-specific TCR beta clonotypes were dominant in the ex vivo response.

Turning to this clonotype: Its antigen is currently unknown.

TCRdb reanalysed the reads using MiXCR and keeps one entry per CDR3 protein. The table has approximately 500,000 distinct CDR3 sequences, roughly a third seen once. V was shortened by 1 base and J by 5 bases, with 6 bases between the two germline ends. Looked up from germline, CDR1 is MNHEY and CDR2 is SVGAGI. The CDR3 is made up of 13 amino acids. The TCR originated in a human donor in good health (CMV status not recorded). Some clones in this sample may be carry-over from other donors' samples. The V call is TRBV6-5, the J call TRBJ2-1; D is possibly TRBD2 (5 bases). The material sequenced was cultured PBMCs, taken from culture after CMV antigen stimulation. The CDR3 coding sequence is TGTGCCAGCAGTTACTACGGGGACAATGAGCAGTTCTTC. Its translation: CASSYYGDNEQFF.